Below, one T cell receptor beta chain is given with its context. The entry originates in a study of blood T cell repertoires in COVID-19. Study summary: Italy, Spain and the United States were the sources of the convalescent and acute COVID-19 samples. The analysed material was cDNA or gDNA that came from T cells, B-cell-depleted T cells, or PBMCs.

In the authors' workflow: For nucleated cells, counts were estimated from reference gene primer amplification. Assay used: immunoSEQ multiplex PCR; TCRdb lists only in-frame clones, some missing. The V and J calls and clone size come from that table; D and trimming were worked out from the DNA. The table shows approximately 290,000 clones, with roughly 89% occurring only once. The clonotype was recovered from a man under 40 with acute or convalescent COVID-19. Sequenced input: peripheral blood.

This CDR3 reads CASSSGDTQYF. The CDR3 bases are TGCGCCAGCAGCTCCGGGGATACGCAGTATTTT. The chain has TRBV5-1 and TRBJ2-3; unclear D gene. Germline CDR1 is SGHRS and CDR2 is YFSETQ. Trimming took 3 bases from V and 6 from J, leaving 5 bases between them. This CDR3 contains 11 residues.